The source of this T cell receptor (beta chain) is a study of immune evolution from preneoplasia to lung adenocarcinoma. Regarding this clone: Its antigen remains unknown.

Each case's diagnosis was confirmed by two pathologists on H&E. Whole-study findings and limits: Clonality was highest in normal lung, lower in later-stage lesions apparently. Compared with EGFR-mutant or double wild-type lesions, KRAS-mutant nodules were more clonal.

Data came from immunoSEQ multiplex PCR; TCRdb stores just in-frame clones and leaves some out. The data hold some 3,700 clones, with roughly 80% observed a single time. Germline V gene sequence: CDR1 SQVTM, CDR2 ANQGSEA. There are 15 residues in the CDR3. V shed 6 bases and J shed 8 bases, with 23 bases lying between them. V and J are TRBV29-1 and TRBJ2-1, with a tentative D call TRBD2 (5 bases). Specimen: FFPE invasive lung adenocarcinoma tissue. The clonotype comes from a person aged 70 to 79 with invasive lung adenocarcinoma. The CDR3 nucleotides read TGCAGCGTCCCCCACAATAGGCTAGCTCGGCATGAGCAGTTCTTC. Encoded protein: CSVPHNRLARHEQFF.